These 19 T cell receptor beta chains share one sample of origin, sequenced in a study of blood T cell repertoires in COVID-19. Sequenced by immunoSEQ multiplex PCR; TCRdb stores in-frame clones only, minus some. The sample holds a few thousand clones, approximately 88% seen once. Sequencing was done on a sample of peripheral blood. Every receptor here comes from a man aged 70 or older with COVID-19, enrolled during active disease.

DNA of the CDR3: TGCAGCGCACGAGGGGACAGGAACACTGAAGCTTTCTTT. Translating it yields CSARGDRNTEAFF. The chain is built from TRBV29-1 and TRBJ1-1, with 7 nucleotides matching TRBD1. CDR1 is SQVTM, CDR2 ANQGSEA, per germline. J gave up 1 base and V 7 bases, and 6 bases lay outside the gene matches. The CDR3 has 13 amino acids.

This chain uses TRBV7-2 with TRBJ2-1; possibly TRBD1 for D (6 bases). The length of the CDR3 is 15 residues. Germline lookup yields CDR1 SGHTA and CDR2 FQGNSA. V lost 4 bases and J lost 0, with 10 bases in between. Here the CDR3 reads CASSSRGSSYNEQFF. The CDR3 DNA reads as TGTGCCAGCAGCTCGAGGGGGAGCTCCTACAATGAGCAGTTCTTC.

The chain combines TRBV4-1 with TRBJ2-4, with 11 bases that match TRBD2. CDR1 and CDR2 (germline): MGHRA, YSYEKL. The CDR3 length is 18 residues. Trimming at V came to 1 base and at J to 0 bases, leaving 5 bases not matched to a gene. In DNA form, the CDR3 reads TGCGCCAGCAGCCAAGGTAGCGGGGGGGCTCTAGCCAAAAACATTCAGTACTTC. Amino acids: CASSQGSGGALAKNIQYF.

The rearrangement joins TRBV10-3 to TRBJ1-5; 7 positions match TRBD1. The germline V gene has CDR1 ENHRY and CDR2 SYGVKD. The trim removed 3 bases at V and 4 bases at J, leaving 3 bases unmatched. This CDR3 is 14 amino acids long. The CDR3 DNA reads as TGTGCCATCAGTGACAGGGGGAGGAATCAGCCCCAGCATTTT. The encoded protein is CAISDRGRNQPQHF.

The V call is TRBV5-5, the J call TRBJ1-5; TRBD1 might be the D (5 bases). The CDR3 consists of 16 residues. From germline, CDR1 is SGHKS and CDR2 YYEKEE (reference sequence). V shed 2 bases and J shed 2 bases, with 14 bases lying between them. This CDR3 is CASSLSGIIGNQPQHF. The DNA of the CDR3 is TGTGCCAGCAGCTTATCAGGGATTATTGGCAATCAGCCCCAGCATTTT.

This clone was observed a few times. The chain is built from TRBV19 and TRBJ1-5; D perhaps matches TRBD1 (5 bases). In germline, CDR1 is LNHDA, CDR2 SQIVND (reference sequence). Deletions cut 5 bases from V and 1 base from J, with 12 bases between. The CDR3 extends over 15 amino acids. CDR3 coding DNA: TGTGCCAGTAGTCCGGACATCCTCAGCAATCAGCCCCAGCATTTT. Translated, it gives CASSPDILSNQPQHF.

The genes are TRBV2 and TRBJ2-3, with D maybe TRBD2 (6 bases). CDR3 length equals 17 residues. The V gene lost 4 bases and the J gene lost 6 bases, with 23 bases spanning the gap. The germline gives CDR1 SNHLY, CDR2 FYNNEI. CDR3 sequence reads: CASSGLDSGVIGDTQYF. CDR3 DNA: TGTGCCAGCAGTGGCCTTGATTCGGGAGTCATCGGGGATACGCAGTATTTT.

The chain joins TRBV5-1 to TRBJ2-1; 7 nucleotides line up with TRBD1. The CDR3 length is 14 residues. J lost 9 bases, V lost 2 bases, and 8 bases had no gene match. Germline CDR1 and CDR2: SGHRS and YFSETQ. The CDR3 reads CASSLRGQPLEQFF. CDR3 nucleotide sequence: TGCGCCAGCAGCTTAAGGGGACAGCCCCTTGAGCAGTTCTTC.

The chain joins TRBV2 to TRBJ2-1; perhaps TRBD2 as D (5 bases). This CDR3 has 15 amino acids. Trimming cost V 3 bases and J 4 bases, with 13 bases left between them. Germline assignment: CDR1 SNHLY and CDR2 FYNNEI. CDR3 DNA sequence: TGTGCCAGCAGTGATAAAGGACTCATATACAATGAGCAGTTCTTC. The encoded protein is CASSDKGLIYNEQFF.

The V and J genes are TRBV7-6 and TRBJ2-7, with D possibly being TRBD1 (6 bases). V lost 4 bases and J 3 bases, leaving 10 bases between the germline ends. The V gene's germline CDR1 is SGHVS and CDR2 FNYEAQ. The CDR3 has 13 residues. The CDR3 sequence is CASSSGQFYEQYF. Written as DNA, the CDR3 is TGTGCCAGCAGCTCGGGACAATTCTACGAGCAGTACTTC.

The chain combines TRBV5-6 with TRBJ1-2, with 7 bases identical to TRBD1. This CDR3 region has 15 residues. J was trimmed by 6 bases and V by 4 bases; bases with no gene match: 12. Germline V gene sequence: CDR1 SGHDT, CDR2 YYEEEE. The CDR3: CASSAISGGRNGYTF. DNA of the CDR3: TGTGCCAGCAGCGCTATATCAGGGGGGAGAAATGGCTACACCTTC.

The chain has TRBV5-1 and TRBJ2-1; TRBD2 agrees at 7 bases. The CDR3 length is 14 residues. With V trimmed by 4 bases and J by 6 bases, 7 bases remained unmatched. Per germline, CDR1 SGHRS and CDR2 YFSETQ. CDR3 amino acids: CASSPWDYLNEQFF. CDR3 DNA sequence: TGCGCCAGCAGCCCCTGGGACTACCTCAATGAGCAGTTCTTC.

The J gene is TRBJ2-7, the V gene TRBV25-1; D is perhaps TRBD2 (6 bases). From germline, CDR1 is MGHDK and CDR2 SYGVNS. Trimming took 1 base from V and 2 from J, leaving 9 bases between them. CDR3 length: 14 amino acids. The CDR3 sequence is CASSELGGAYEQYF. CDR3 bases: TGTGCCAGCAGTGAATTGGGCGGGGCCTACGAGCAGTACTTC.

The CDR3, as DNA: TGTGCCAGTAGTATAGACTACGCGTCCACAGATACGCAGTATTTT. Amino acids: CASSIDYASTDTQYF. The rearrangement joins TRBV19 to TRBJ2-3; D unresolved. The CDR3 length is 15 residues. Looked up from germline, CDR1 is LNHDA and CDR2 is SQIVND (reference sequence). The V end was cut by 0 bases, the J end by 2 bases, with 9 bases between.

The chain employs TRBV5-4 and TRBJ2-1, with 12 bases fitting TRBD2. The CDR3 loop spans 15 amino acids. J gave up 3 bases and V 4 bases, and 2 bases lay outside the gene matches. Germline loops: CDR1 SGHNT, CDR2 YYREEE (reference sequence). DNA of the CDR3: TGTGCCAGCAGCGGACTAGCGGGAAGCTACAATGAGCAGTTCTTC. Its protein is CASSGLAGSYNEQFF. The full variable domain, completed using reference TRBV5-4 and TRBJ2-1, is ETGVTQSPTHLIKTRGQQVTLRCSSQSGHNTVSWYQQALGQGPQFIFQYYREEENGRGNFPPRFSGLQFPNYSSELNVNALELDDSALYLCASSGLAGSYNEQFFGPGTRLTVL.

In its sample, this clone is medium-sized. The V call is TRBV9, the J call TRBJ2-7, with D perhaps TRBD2 (6 bases). The germline V and J ends were trimmed by 0 bases and 3 bases, with 10 bases remaining between them. Germline CDR1 is SGDLS and CDR2 is YYNGEE. The CDR3 runs to 14 residues. CDR3 sequence: CASSVGGEVYEQYF. Here the CDR3 DNA reads TGTGCCAGCAGCGTAGGCGGGGAGGTCTACGAGCAGTACTTC.

The gene calls are TRBV15 and TRBJ2-1; D gene unclear. This CDR3 has 16 residues. The germline V gene has CDR1 LNHNV and CDR2 YYDKDF (reference sequence). V lost 1 base and J 0 bases, leaving 10 bases between the germline ends. The CDR3 spells CATSRARASSYNEQFF. CDR3 nucleotide sequence: TGTGCCACCAGCAGAGCTCGAGCGAGCTCCTACAATGAGCAGTTCTTC.

This clone was observed a single time. The chain joins TRBV3-1 (or the pseudogene TRBV3-2) to TRBJ1-1, with 9 bases fitting TRBD1. The CDR3 has 15 residues. V lost 2 bases to trimming and J lost 2 bases; unmatched junction nucleotides: 3. CDR1 and CDR2 from the germline V gene are LGHDT and YNNKEL (reference sequence). The CDR3 nucleotides are TGTGCCAGCAGCCAATGGACAGGGGTAAACACTGAAGCTTTCTTT. Protein sequence: CASSQWTGVNTEAFF.

V is TRBV11-3 and J is TRBJ2-5, with 11 nucleotides matching TRBD1. There are 16 residues in the CDR3. Germline V gene data show CDR1 as SGHNT and CDR2 as YENEEA. After removal of 5 bases from V and 5 bases from J, the junction contained 10 bases not matched to a gene. CDR3 residues: CASSPRGQGGVETQYF. CDR3 in DNA: TGTGCCAGCAGCCCGCGGGGACAGGGGGGAGTCGAGACCCAGTACTTC.